These T cell receptor beta chains were read from a single sample in a study of blood T cell repertoires in COVID-19. The protocol was immunoSEQ multiplex PCR, while the TCRdb copy is restricted to in-frame clones and leaves out a portion. This sample has more than 400,000 clones; approximately 90% occur once, and the top ten carry about 0.75%. What was sequenced was PBMCs or T cells enriched from blood (not recorded which). All receptors come from a woman aged 18-29 years who had recovered from COVID-19. Both conserved end residues are part of each CDR3. The D gene is left open where the match is weak. Clone size is given for some rows only: seen once, a few or many times, or a class if the clone is expanded.

j_call | clone_size | v_call | d_call | cdr3_nt | cdr3_aa
TRBJ2-5 | - | TRBV9 | TRBD1 | TGTGCCAGCAGCGACGGACAGGGTAGAAAGACCCAGTACTTC | CASSDGQGRKTQYF
TRBJ1-6 | - | TRBV5-1 | - | TGCGCCAGCAGCTTGGAGGTACAGGGTTCCAATTCACCCCTCCACTTT | CASSLEVQGSNSPLHF
TRBJ2-1 | - | TRBV9 | TRBD2 | TGTGCCAGCAGCGTAGGGACTAGCGGGGTCGCACGGCAGTTCTTC | CASSVGTSGVARQFF
TRBJ2-7 | - | TRBV7-2 | - | TGTGCCAGCAGCTTGGGGGGGCGGGAGCAGTACTTC | CASSLGGREQYF
TRBJ1-2 | - | TRBV11-2 | - | TGTGCCAGCAGATCTAACAGGAACGGGGGCTACACCTTC | CASRSNRNGGYTF
TRBJ1-5 | - | TRBV2 | - | TGTGCCAGCACCCTCTCTGGCCCATATAGCAATCAGCCCCAGCATTTT | CASTLSGPYSNQPQHF
TRBJ2-5 | - | TRBV19 | TRBD2 | TGTGCCAGTAGTACCGGGACTAGCGGGGGTGGAGAGACCCAGTACTTC | CASSTGTSGGGETQYF
TRBJ2-3 | - | TRBV19 | - | TGTGCCAGTAGTACGGACGGACGGGATTACACAGATACGCAGTATTTT | CASSTDGRDYTDTQYF
TRBJ2-1 | - | TRBV18 | - | TGTGCCAGCTCACGGGACTGGAACAATGAGCAGTTCTTC | CASSRDWNNEQFF
TRBJ2-3 | once | TRBV4-1 | - | TGCGCCAGCAGCCAAGAGCCCCCGCCCGCGGGAGATACGCAGTATTTT | CASSQEPPPAGDTQYF
TRBJ2-7 | - | TRBV30 | - | TGTGCCTGGAGTCCACTACGGGGAGACGGCTCCTACGAGCAGTACTTC | CAWSPLRGDGSYEQYF
TRBJ2-6 | - | TRBV21-1 | - | TGTGCCAGCAGCACATGGGACAGGCTACCCGTCCCCAACGTCCTGACTTTC | CASSTWDRLPVPNVLTF
TRBJ2-3 | - | TRBV6-4 | TRBD2 | TGTGCCAGCAGTACCGAGGGTAGCGGGGCGATCACAGATACGCAGTATTTT | CASSTEGSGAITDTQYF
TRBJ2-7 | few | TRBV7-9 | TRBD2 | TGTGCCAGCGAGCTAGCGGGGGCCTCCTACGAGCAGTACTTC | CASELAGASYEQYF
TRBJ2-1 | - | TRBV9 | - | TGTGCCAGCAGCGTGCGATCCGCCCCAATCATTACCTACAATGAGCAGTTCTTC | CASSVRSAPIITYNEQFF
TRBJ2-5 | - | TRBV5-1 | - | TGCGCCAGCAGGAGAAACCTCCTCCGGGGGGAGACCCAGTACTTC | CASRRNLLRGETQYF
TRBJ2-7 | - | TRBV28 | - | TGTGCCAGCAGTGACAGTTCCTACGAGCAGTACTTC | CASSDSSYEQYF
TRBJ1-6 | - | TRBV5-1 | - | TGCGCCAGCAGCTTGGGGACAAATAATTCACCCCTCCACTTT | CASSLGTNNSPLHF
TRBJ2-1 | few | TRBV29-1 | - | TGCAGCGTCCGACAGACCTCCTACAATGAGCAGTTCTTC | CSVRQTSYNEQFF
TRBJ1-6 | - | TRBV15 | TRBD1 | TGTGCCACCAGCAGCGACAGGGGGCTGTATAATTCACCCCTCCACTTT | CATSSDRGLYNSPLHF
TRBJ2-5 | - | TRBV7-2 | TRBD2 | TGTGCCAGCAGTTACGGACTAGCGGGGGGGGAGACCCAGTACTTC | CASSYGLAGGETQYF
TRBJ1-4 | - | TRBV5-6 | - | TGTGCCAGCAGCTTGGCCGCGAGGGAGTTCGAAAAACTGTTTTTT | CASSLAAREFEKLFF
TRBJ1-5 | - | TRBV6-4 | - | TGTGCCAGCAGTGAATATGGCAATCAGCCCCAGCATTTT | CASSEYGNQPQHF
TRBJ1-1 | few | TRBV4-1 | TRBD1 | TGCGCCAGCAGCCCCGACCCGGGACAGGGGAGACTTGAAGCTTTCTTT | CASSPDPGQGRLEAFF
TRBJ2-4 | once | TRBV6-5 | - | TGTGCCAGCATTTCCCGGACAGACAAAAACATTCAGTACTTC | CASISRTDKNIQYF
TRBJ2-2 | - | TRBV10-2 | - | TGCGCCAGCAGTGTCTCCCCTGAGCGATCCGGGGAGCTGTTTTTT | CASSVSPERSGELFF
TRBJ2-7 | - | TRBV28 | TRBD2 | TGTGCCAGCAGTTCCCTTGTAAGCGGGGTAACCTACGAGCAGTACTTC | CASSSLVSGVTYEQYF
TRBJ2-7 | - | TRBV7-2 | - | TGTGCCAGCAGCCTTTCCCCAGGGGCTCCTGTCTACGAGCAGTACTTC | CASSLSPGAPVYEQYF
TRBJ2-1 | - | TRBV27 | - | TGTGCCAGCAGTTTAACTTCCGCAGGTTACGGTTACAATGAGCAGTTCTTC | CASSLTSAGYGYNEQFF
TRBJ1-2 | - | TRBV9 | - | TGTGCCAGCAGCGTAGGGCCCCCGACGGGTGGCTACACCTTC | CASSVGPPTGGYTF
TRBJ1-2 | - | TRBV2 | TRBD1 | TGTGCCAGCAGATATAGACAGGGCAATGGCTACACCTTC | CASRYRQGNGYTF
TRBJ1-2 | - | TRBV4-1 | - | TGCGCCAGCAGCCAAGTAGCCTCTTTGGCTAGCCAGAGCTACACCTTC | CASSQVASLASQSYTF
TRBJ1-5 | - | TRBV2 | - | TGTGCCAGCACCCTACAGGGAATGGCCAATCAGCCCCAGCATTTT | CASTLQGMANQPQHF
TRBJ1-2 | - | TRBV2 | TRBD1 | TGTGCCAGCAGTGAAGACGGGACAGGGCCCTATGGCTACACCTTC | CASSEDGTGPYGYTF
TRBJ1-2 | - | TRBV27 | - | TGTGCCAGCAGTCTTTTGGGGGAGGGCTATGGCTACACCTTC | CASSLLGEGYGYTF
TRBJ2-5 | - | TRBV5-1 | TRBD1 | TGCGCCAGCAGCCCCCGGGACAGAGCTTACCAAGAGACCCAGTACTTC | CASSPRDRAYQETQYF
TRBJ2-3 | - | TRBV20-1 | - | TGCAGTGCCCAGGGAGGAGATACGCAGTATTTT | CSAQGGDTQYF
TRBJ2-5 | - | TRBV13 | TRBD2 | TGTGCCAGCAGCTACCGGACGGGGCTGATAGCGGGGTTGACTCAAGAGACCCAGTACTTC | CASSYRTGLIAGLTQETQYF
TRBJ1-2 | - | TRBV30 | TRBD1 | TGTGCCTCCCAAGGACAGGGAAGGCACTATGGCTACACCTTC | CASQGQGRHYGYTF
TRBJ1-1 | - | TRBV5-4 | TRBD1 | TGTGCCAGCAGCTTTGATCAGGGGGGTGAAGCTTTCTTT | CASSFDQGGEAFF
TRBJ1-5 | - | TRBV18 | TRBD1 | TGTGCCAGCTCACCCGCGACAGGGGTTGAACAGCCCCAGCATTTT | CASSPATGVEQPQHF
TRBJ2-1 | - | TRBV18 | TRBD2 | TGTGCCAGCTCGCCCACTAGCGGGGGGGCTCAGGAGCAGTTCTTC | CASSPTSGGAQEQFF
TRBJ2-2 | - | TRBV5-6 | - | TGTGCCAGCACCAGGGGACCGAACACCGGGGAGCTGTTTTTT | CASTRGPNTGELFF
TRBJ1-2 | - | TRBV6-1 | TRBD1 | TGTGCCAGCAGTGATGAGGACAGGCAGAATGGCTACACCTTC | CASSDEDRQNGYTF
TRBJ1-6 | - | TRBV28 | TRBD1 | TGTGCCAGCATAACAGGGGCGCGGGCCTTTTATAATTCACCCCTCCACTTT | CASITGARAFYNSPLHF
TRBJ2-7 | - | TRBV7-2 | - | TGTGCCAGCAGCTTGCTAATCCGGGACTCCCGGTACTTC | CASSLLIRDSRYF
TRBJ1-1 | - | TRBV5-1 | - | TGCGCCAGCAGCTTGGATTGGGGGGACACTGAAGCTTTCTTT | CASSLDWGDTEAFF
TRBJ2-7 | - | TRBV18 | - | TGTGCCAGCTCACCGGGACTTACCTCCTACGAGCAGTACTTC | CASSPGLTSYEQYF
TRBJ2-3 | - | TRBV19 | - | TGTGCCAGTAGGACCAGGGGAACAGATACGCAGTATTTT | CASRTRGTDTQYF
TRBJ1-6 | - | TRBV19 | - | TGTGCCAGTAGTCCCCAAGTGGAGGGAAATTCACCCCTCCACTTT | CASSPQVEGNSPLHF
TRBJ1-4 | - | TRBV7-9 | - | TGTGCCAGCAGCCCTATTTTCTCAACTAATGAAAAACTGTTTTTT | CASSPIFSTNEKLFF
TRBJ2-3 | - | TRBV5-6 | - | TGTGCCAGCAGCTTGGACACCGCCGCAGATACGCAGTATTTT | CASSLDTAADTQYF
TRBJ1-5 | - | TRBV19 | TRBD1 | TGTGCCAGTAGTATACGGGACAGGGAGAGTCAGCCCCAGCATTTT | CASSIRDRESQPQHF
TRBJ1-2 | - | TRBV5-1 | - | TGCGCCAGCAGCCCCGCGGGCCCTTCTAACTATGGCTACACCTTC | CASSPAGPSNYGYTF
TRBJ1-1 | - | TRBV6-5 | - | TGTGCCAGCAGTACAGGGATGTTGGTGATCACTGAAGCTTTCTTT | CASSTGMLVITEAFF
TRBJ2-1 | - | TRBV3-1/TRBV3-2 | TRBD2 | TGTGCCAGCAGCCAAGATCTAGCGGGGGGGCGAGAGCAGTTCTTC | CASSQDLAGGREQFF
TRBJ1-3 | once | TRBV2 | - | TGTGCCAGCAGGGCAGGATCATCTGGAAACACCATATATTTT | CASRAGSSGNTIYF
TRBJ2-7 | - | TRBV10-1 | - | TGCGCCAGCAGTAAGAACGGCGGAGGCGAGCAGTACTTC | CASSKNGGGEQYF